A single sample is the source of the 5 T cell receptor beta chains below, sequenced in a study of Ad26.COV2.S vaccination and SARS-CoV-2 variants. The method was immunoSEQ multiplex PCR; TCRdb's version includes in-frame clones alone and lacks a portion of them. Among more than 300,000 clones listed, approximately 86% were seen once. This sample's treatment: about 20 received Ad26.COV2.S at low or high dose, single or two shots; a few received placebo; per-sample allocation not given. The study sampled participants on day 63 after the first vaccine or placebo injection. Sequenced here: peripheral blood, sampled in a trial of Ad26.COV2.S vaccine versus placebo. The receptors come from a person between 18 and 65 years old who received the Ad26.COV2.S COVID-19 vaccine or a placebo.

This chain links TRBV2 with TRBJ1-1; D gene uncertain. Germline V gene data show CDR1 as SNHLY and CDR2 as FYNNEI. Trimming shortened V by 4 bases and J by 3 bases, and 12 bases separated the two germline ends. This CDR3 is 14 amino acids long. This CDR3 is CASSVAQRHTEAFF. CDR3 nucleotides: TGTGCCAGCAGTGTTGCACAGCGACACACTGAAGCTTTCTTT.

The chain joins TRBV24-1 to TRBJ2-3, with 9 positions matching TRBD1. The CDR3 spans 14 residues. CDR1 is KGHDR, CDR2 SFDVKD, per germline. J was trimmed by 6 bases and V by 4 bases; bases with no gene match: 4. Here the CDR3 DNA reads TGTGCCACCAGTGACCCACAGGGGGCCGATACGCAGTATTTT. Translating gives CATSDPQGADTQYF.

The chain recombines TRBV28 with TRBJ2-5; the D is unclear. The CDR3 extends over 13 amino acids. Looked up from germline, CDR1 is MDHEN and CDR2 is SYDVKM. The V end lost 7 bases, the J end lost 0 bases, and 9 bases lay between the germline ends. CDR3 nucleotides: TGTGCCAGCACCCAAAGCCACCAAGAGACCCAGTACTTC. Translating it yields CASTQSHQETQYF.

J is TRBJ1-2 and V is TRBV7-8, with D uncertain. V was shortened by 5 bases and J by 0 bases, with 16 bases between the two germline ends. The CDR3 spans 16 residues. Germline CDR1 and CDR2: SGHVS and FQNEAQ. For the CDR3, the DNA is TGTGCCAGCAGCCTAAACCAGGTCCTAACTAACTATGGCTACACCTTC. Its protein is CASSLNQVLTNYGYTF. The whole variable domain, filled in from reference TRBV7-8 and TRBJ1-2, reads GAGVSQSPRYKVAKRGQDVALRCDPISGHVSLFWYQQALGQGPEFLTYFQNEAQLDKSGLPSDRFFAERPEGSVSTLKIQRTQQEDSAVYLCASSLNQVLTNYGYTFGSGTRLTVV.

This chain connects TRBV27 to TRBJ1-2; D remains ambiguous. Germline lookup yields CDR1 MNHEY and CDR2 SMNVEV (reference sequence). The CDR3 extends over 13 amino acids. V was shortened by 6 bases and J by 0 bases, with 8 bases between the two germline ends. This CDR3 reads CASRADSNYGYTF. The CDR3 DNA sequence: TGTGCCAGCAGGGCAGACTCTAACTATGGCTACACCTTC.